This TCR beta chain derives from a study of graft-versus-host responses after intestinal transplantation. The overall study: Induction using anti-thymocyte globulin, followed by tacrolimus and steroids for roughly 3 years, was given to all recipients.

General study points: Allograft graft-versus-host to host-versus-graft clonal ratios ran high in patients with graft-donor T cell macrochimerism.

V lost 0 bases, J lost 4 bases, and 13 bases lay in between. Germline-derived CDR1 and CDR2 are MNHNY and SVGAGI (reference sequence). There are 15 residues in the CDR3. With regard to this clone: The antigen is undetermined.

Sequencing used immunoSEQ multiplex PCR; TCRdb keeps in-frame clones, though not all of them. Found here are more than 4,500 clones, roughly two thirds of them singletons; the top ten hold roughly 35%. V gene TRBV6-6 combines with J gene TRBJ2-7, with TRBD1 as a possible D gene (6 bases). The sample in question was PBMCs, obtained just over 530 days after intestinal transplant. This receptor was taken from a human patient who received an intestinal transplant, so some T cells may come from the graft donor. As DNA, the CDR3 is TGTGCCAGCAGTTACTCGACACAGGGTGGGTACGAGCAGTACTTC. Protein sequence: CASSYSTQGGYEQYF.